These T cell receptor beta chains were read from a single sample in a study of spatial heterogeneity in lung cancer. TCRdb re-called the 5' RACE reads with MiXCR, one entry per CDR3 protein. Of about 120,000 distinct CDR3 sequences listed, 9.5% to 14% are singletons. Sequencing was performed on PBMCs, taken at follow-up. These receptors were obtained from a female donor with early-stage non-small cell lung cancer. Each CDR3 is given with its conserved first and last residue. The D gene is left open where the match is weak. Expanded clones are given a class, and other clones once, few, many or no size at all.

clone size: few; J gene: TRBJ2-7; V gene: TRBV30; D gene: TRBD2; CDR3 DNA: TGTGCCTGGAGTGTAGGGCCCCTCCTAGCGGGAGGTAACGAGCAGTACTTC; CDR3 protein: CAWSVGPLLAGGNEQYF
clone size: once; J gene: TRBJ2-1; V gene: TRBV6-2/TRBV6-3; D gene: TRBD2; CDR3 DNA: TGTGCCAGCAGTCTTCGCCTAGCGGGAGCCGACAATGAGCAGTTCTTC; CDR3 protein: CASSLRLAGADNEQFF
clone size: .; J gene: TRBJ2-7; V gene: TRBV11-2; D gene: .; CDR3 DNA: TGTGCCAGCAGCGACTATCAGAGCTCCTACGAGCAGTACTTC; CDR3 protein: CASSDYQSSYEQYF
clone size: many; J gene: TRBJ2-1; V gene: TRBV29-1; D gene: .; CDR3 DNA: TGCAGCGTTATTTGGACAGTGGACAATGAGCAGTTCTTC; CDR3 protein: CSVIWTVDNEQFF
clone size: .; J gene: TRBJ1-5; V gene: TRBV6-2/TRBV6-3; D gene: TRBD1; CDR3 DNA: TGTGCCAGCAGTTGGACAGGTGGTGGCAATCAGCCCCAGCATTTT; CDR3 protein: CASSWTGGGNQPQHF
clone size: few; J gene: TRBJ2-3; V gene: TRBV28; D gene: TRBD2; CDR3 DNA: TGTGCCAGCACCACCGATGGGTGGCGGGGGAGCACAGATACGCAGTATTTT; CDR3 protein: CASTTDGWRGSTDTQYF
clone size: few; J gene: TRBJ1-1; V gene: TRBV18; D gene: .; CDR3 DNA: TGTGCCAGCTCACCTGTCCGGGCTCCGAACACTGAAGCTTTCTTT; CDR3 protein: CASSPVRAPNTEAFF
clone size: .; J gene: TRBJ1-1; V gene: TRBV20-1; D gene: TRBD1; CDR3 DNA: TGCAGTGCTACATTGATTTGGGGACAGGCTAAGTCGTTGAACACTGAAGCTTTCTTT; CDR3 protein: CSATLIWGQAKSLNTEAFF
clone size: few; J gene: TRBJ2-1; V gene: TRBV27; D gene: TRBD1; CDR3 DNA: TGTGCCAGCAGTTTAGGGACAGGGACGGTTTCAAATGAGCAGTTCTTC; CDR3 protein: CASSLGTGTVSNEQFF
clone size: few; J gene: TRBJ1-1; V gene: TRBV6-2/TRBV6-3; D gene: .; CDR3 DNA: TGTGCCAGCAGTTCCCCGGATAATAGGGACACTGAAGCTTTCTTT; CDR3 protein: CASSSPDNRDTEAFF
clone size: many; J gene: TRBJ1-1; V gene: TRBV18; D gene: TRBD1; CDR3 DNA: TGTGCCAGCTCACCAATGGGACAGTCGAACACTGAAGCTTTCTTT; CDR3 protein: CASSPMGQSNTEAFF
clone size: .; J gene: TRBJ2-1; V gene: TRBV24-1; D gene: TRBD2; CDR3 DNA: TGTGCCACCAGTGATCCGGGACTAGCGGGCCGGAATGAGCAGTTCTTC; CDR3 protein: CATSDPGLAGRNEQFF
clone size: few; J gene: TRBJ2-2; V gene: TRBV12-5; D gene: .; CDR3 DNA: TGTGCTAGTGGTTTGAACGACGGCACCGGGGAGCTGTTTTTT; CDR3 protein: CASGLNDGTGELFF
clone size: .; J gene: TRBJ1-4; V gene: TRBV5-4; D gene: .; CDR3 DNA: TGTGCCAGCAGCTTCGGAGGGGATAATGAAAAACTGTTTTTT; CDR3 protein: CASSFGGDNEKLFF
clone size: .; J gene: TRBJ2-3; V gene: TRBV28; D gene: .; CDR3 DNA: TGTGCCAGCCGTGGGTTGGGCGGCACAGATACGCAGTATTTT; CDR3 protein: CASRGLGGTDTQYF
clone size: few; J gene: TRBJ2-1; V gene: TRBV7-2; D gene: .; CDR3 DNA: TGTGCCAGCAGCTACTATCTAGGCAGGGTCGATGAGCAGTTCTTC; CDR3 protein: CASSYYLGRVDEQFF
clone size: .; J gene: TRBJ1-5; V gene: TRBV11-2; D gene: .; CDR3 DNA: TGTGCCAGCAGCCTGTCAGGGAGCAATCAGCCCCAGCATTTT; CDR3 protein: CASSLSGSNQPQHF
clone size: .; J gene: TRBJ2-3; V gene: TRBV20-1; D gene: TRBD1; CDR3 DNA: TGCAGTGCTAATAACCGGGACAGGGCCACAGATACGCAGTATTTT; CDR3 protein: CSANNRDRATDTQYF
clone size: few; J gene: TRBJ1-3; V gene: TRBV4-3; D gene: .; CDR3 DNA: TGCGCCAGCAGCCAAGAATCCGGGTTCTCTGGAAACACCATATATTTT; CDR3 protein: CASSQESGFSGNTIYF
clone size: .; J gene: TRBJ2-1; V gene: TRBV11-2; D gene: .; CDR3 DNA: TGTGCCAGCAGCTTAGCTCCGGCCGTTACATTGGAGCAGTTCTTC; CDR3 protein: CASSLAPAVTLEQFF
clone size: .; J gene: TRBJ2-3; V gene: TRBV5-8; D gene: .; CDR3 DNA: TGTGCCAGCACCGGACAGGATACGCAGTATTTT; CDR3 protein: CASTGQDTQYF
clone size: many; J gene: TRBJ1-1; V gene: TRBV29-1; D gene: .; CDR3 DNA: TGCAGCGCCCTTCTGACAGTTAACACTGAAGCTTTCTTT; CDR3 protein: CSALLTVNTEAFF
clone size: .; J gene: TRBJ2-1; V gene: TRBV4-2; D gene: .; CDR3 DNA: TGTGCCAGCAGCCCAATTCCGGGACGAGCAAACAATGAGCAGTTCTTC; CDR3 protein: CASSPIPGRANNEQFF
clone size: few; J gene: TRBJ2-1; V gene: TRBV20-1; D gene: .; CDR3 DNA: TGCAGTGCTAGCGGCCCCAATGAGCAGTTCTTC; CDR3 protein: CSASGPNEQFF
clone size: many; J gene: TRBJ2-2; V gene: TRBV19; D gene: .; CDR3 DNA: TGTGCCAGTACCACCGGGCCCCAGAACACCGGGGAGCTGTTTTTT; CDR3 protein: CASTTGPQNTGELFF
clone size: few; J gene: TRBJ2-5; V gene: TRBV12-3/TRBV12-4; D gene: .; CDR3 DNA: TGTGCCAGCAGTTTCGGAATCAGGACCTGGACCCAGTACTTC; CDR3 protein: CASSFGIRTWTQYF
clone size: few; J gene: TRBJ2-2; V gene: TRBV20-1; D gene: .; CDR3 DNA: TGCAGTGCTAGAGATAGAAGAACCCAAAGCGGGGAGCTGTTTTTT; CDR3 protein: CSARDRRTQSGELFF
clone size: .; J gene: TRBJ1-1; V gene: TRBV5-4; D gene: TRBD1; CDR3 DNA: TGTGCCAGCAGCAAAGGGACAGGGGGCACTGAAGCTTTCTTT; CDR3 protein: CASSKGTGGTEAFF
clone size: many; J gene: TRBJ2-1; V gene: TRBV2; D gene: .; CDR3 DNA: TGTGCCAGCACCCTCTTACAGGGACTACACCACAATGAGCAGTTCTTC; CDR3 protein: CASTLLQGLHHNEQFF
clone size: many; J gene: TRBJ2-2; V gene: TRBV27; D gene: TRBD1; CDR3 DNA: TGTGCCAGCAGATCCGGGACAGTTAGCACCGGGGAGCTGTTTTTT; CDR3 protein: CASRSGTVSTGELFF
clone size: .; J gene: TRBJ2-5; V gene: TRBV28; D gene: .; CDR3 DNA: TGTGCCAGCGAGACAGGTTTACAAGAGACCCAGTACTTC; CDR3 protein: CASETGLQETQYF
clone size: few; J gene: TRBJ2-1; V gene: TRBV11-2; D gene: TRBD2; CDR3 DNA: TGTGCCAGCAGCTCCCTCATGCGGGAGTGGTACAATGAGCAGTTCTTC; CDR3 protein: CASSSLMREWYNEQFF
clone size: .; J gene: TRBJ2-5; V gene: TRBV28; D gene: TRBD2; CDR3 DNA: TGTGCCAGCAGCGGGGGTAGCGGGAGCTTAGAGACCCAGTACTTC; CDR3 protein: CASSGGSGSLETQYF
clone size: many; J gene: TRBJ1-5; V gene: TRBV19; D gene: .; CDR3 DNA: TGTGCCAGTAGTATGTGGGGTAGCAATCAGCCCCAGCATTTT; CDR3 protein: CASSMWGSNQPQHF
clone size: .; J gene: TRBJ2-1; V gene: TRBV4-3; D gene: .; CDR3 DNA: TGCGCCAGCAGCCAAGAACAAGCGGCGGTTGAGCAGTTCTTC; CDR3 protein: CASSQEQAAVEQFF
clone size: .; J gene: TRBJ1-1; V gene: TRBV5-1; D gene: .; CDR3 DNA: TGCGCCAGCAGCTCCGGTTCTAACAGTATGAACACTGAAGCTTTCTTT; CDR3 protein: CASSSGSNSMNTEAFF
clone size: many; J gene: TRBJ2-4; V gene: TRBV5-1; D gene: .; CDR3 DNA: TGCGCCAGCAGCCCCGTACCAGGGACTTTCACGTCAGCCAAAAACATTCAGTACTTC; CDR3 protein: CASSPVPGTFTSAKNIQYF
clone size: .; J gene: TRBJ2-7; V gene: TRBV29-1; D gene: .; CDR3 DNA: TGCAGCGTCCGAATACGGGGCAGCAGTGGCGAGCAGTACTTC; CDR3 protein: CSVRIRGSSGEQYF
clone size: many; J gene: TRBJ2-7; V gene: TRBV20-1; D gene: TRBD2; CDR3 DNA: TGCAGTGCTACGCACTGGGCTAGCGGAAAATACGAGCAGTACTTC; CDR3 protein: CSATHWASGKYEQYF
clone size: many; J gene: TRBJ2-3; V gene: TRBV29-1; D gene: .; CDR3 DNA: TGCAGCGTTGACCGGCCGGCGAGCACAGATACGCAGTATTTT; CDR3 protein: CSVDRPASTDTQYF
clone size: .; J gene: TRBJ2-1; V gene: TRBV12-3/TRBV12-4; D gene: TRBD2; CDR3 DNA: TGTGCCAGCAGCAGATTAGCGGGAGTGTCCTACAATGAGCAGTTCTTC; CDR3 protein: CASSRLAGVSYNEQFF
clone size: many; J gene: TRBJ1-1; V gene: TRBV29-1; D gene: TRBD1; CDR3 DNA: TGCACCACAAGGGATGAGACAGGGAGCACTGAAGCTTTCTTT; CDR3 protein: CTTRDETGSTEAFF
clone size: .; J gene: TRBJ1-1; V gene: TRBV5-1; D gene: .; CDR3 DNA: TGCGCCAGCAGCTTGGGCGCGGGGAACACTGAAGCTTTCTTT; CDR3 protein: CASSLGAGNTEAFF
clone size: few; J gene: TRBJ1-2; V gene: TRBV9; D gene: .; CDR3 DNA: TGTGCCAGCAGCGTGGGGCCAGACTATGGCTACACCTTC; CDR3 protein: CASSVGPDYGYTF
clone size: .; J gene: TRBJ1-6; V gene: TRBV21-1; D gene: .; CDR3 DNA: TGTGCCAGCAGAAAAGGGTGGGAAACAGGGAATTCACCCCTCCACTTT; CDR3 protein: CASRKGWETGNSPLHF
clone size: once; J gene: TRBJ1-1; V gene: TRBV12-3/TRBV12-4; D gene: .; CDR3 DNA: TGTGCCAGCAGTCAAGATACCGGGCACCGGACTGAAGCTTTCTTT; CDR3 protein: CASSQDTGHRTEAFF
clone size: many; J gene: TRBJ2-3; V gene: TRBV5-1; D gene: .; CDR3 DNA: TGCGCCAGCAGCTTGGCTCAGGCCACCGATACGCAGTATTTT; CDR3 protein: CASSLAQATDTQYF
clone size: few; J gene: TRBJ2-5; V gene: TRBV10-3; D gene: TRBD2; CDR3 DNA: TGTGCCATCAGCCCACTAGCGGGTCTACAAGAGACCCAGTACTTC; CDR3 protein: CAISPLAGLQETQYF
clone size: many; J gene: TRBJ2-1; V gene: TRBV28; D gene: TRBD1; CDR3 DNA: TGTGCCAGCGGCCTGGGCAGGGGGCCTTACAATGAGCAGTTCTTC; CDR3 protein: CASGLGRGPYNEQFF
clone size: few; J gene: TRBJ1-6; V gene: TRBV5-1; D gene: .; CDR3 DNA: TGCGCCAGCAGCTTGGCAGGGGTATGGAATTCACCCCTCCACTTT; CDR3 protein: CASSLAGVWNSPLHF
clone size: few; J gene: TRBJ2-5; V gene: TRBV29-1; D gene: .; CDR3 DNA: TGCAGCGTTGATGGACCGATTCAAGAGACCCAGTACTTC; CDR3 protein: CSVDGPIQETQYF
clone size: .; J gene: TRBJ1-5; V gene: TRBV29-1; D gene: .; CDR3 DNA: TGCAGCGTTGGGGCAGGCGACCAGCCCCAGCATTTT; CDR3 protein: CSVGAGDQPQHF